These 4 T cell receptor beta chains were all obtained from the same sample, sequenced in a study of blood T cells in healthy people across ages. A second PCR of 7 to 11 cycles used a sample-barcoded 5' primer and a J-beta primer mix. TCRdb re-called the 5' RACE reads through MiXCR, storing one row per CDR3 protein. The sample lists roughly 800,000 distinct CDR3 sequences, roughly 25% occurring once. These data were likewise used in another study, on T cells of mothers and their children.

Sample: blood. The receptors here all came from a boy younger than 18 in good health.

The rearrangement links TRBV24-1 to TRBJ2-3; no definite D call. V was pared by 7 bases and J by 4 bases, with 5 bases between. CDR3 length equals 11 residues. Germline V gene lookup returns CDR1 KGHDR and CDR2 SFDVKD. CDR3 bases: TGTGCCACCAGGTTGGCAGATACGCAGTATTTT. Protein: CATRLADTQYF.

This clonotype has only a few counts. V is TRBV7-9 and J is TRBJ2-5, with D possibly being TRBD2 (5 bases). The assigned J gene may be wrong: the sequence end matches TRBJ2-1 better. The germline V gene has CDR1 SEHNR and CDR2 FQNEAQ (reference sequence). The CDR3 contains 14 residues. The DNA for the CDR3 is TGTGCCAGCAGCTTAGCCGGGGTGGTCAATGAGCAGTTCTTC. This translates into CASSLAGVVNEQFF.

The chain employs TRBV6-5 and TRBJ2-5; D call uncertain. This CDR3 contains 14 residues. Germline-derived CDR1 and CDR2 are MNHEY and SVGAGI. V lost 6 bases and J lost 1, with 12 bases in between. CDR3 residues: CASRAPGRQETQYF. Written as DNA, the CDR3 is TGTGCCAGCAGGGCACCGGGCCGCCAAGAGACCCAGTACTTC.

The V and J genes are TRBV28 and TRBJ1-1; 7 bases match TRBD1. The trim removed 7 bases at V and 7 bases at J, leaving 9 bases unmatched. The CDR3 loop spans 13 amino acids. From germline, CDR1 is MDHEN and CDR2 SYDVKM. Here the CDR3 reads CASTKGGQLEAFF. The CDR3 DNA reads as TGTGCCAGCACCAAAGGGGGACAGCTTGAAGCTTTCTTT. Variable domain in full (rest from reference TRBV28 and TRBJ1-1): DVKVTQSSRYLVKRTGEKVFLECVQDMDHENMFWYRQDPGLGLRLIYFSYDVKMKEKGDIPEGYSVSREKKERFSLILESASTNQTSMYLCASTKGGQLEAFFGQGTRLTVV.